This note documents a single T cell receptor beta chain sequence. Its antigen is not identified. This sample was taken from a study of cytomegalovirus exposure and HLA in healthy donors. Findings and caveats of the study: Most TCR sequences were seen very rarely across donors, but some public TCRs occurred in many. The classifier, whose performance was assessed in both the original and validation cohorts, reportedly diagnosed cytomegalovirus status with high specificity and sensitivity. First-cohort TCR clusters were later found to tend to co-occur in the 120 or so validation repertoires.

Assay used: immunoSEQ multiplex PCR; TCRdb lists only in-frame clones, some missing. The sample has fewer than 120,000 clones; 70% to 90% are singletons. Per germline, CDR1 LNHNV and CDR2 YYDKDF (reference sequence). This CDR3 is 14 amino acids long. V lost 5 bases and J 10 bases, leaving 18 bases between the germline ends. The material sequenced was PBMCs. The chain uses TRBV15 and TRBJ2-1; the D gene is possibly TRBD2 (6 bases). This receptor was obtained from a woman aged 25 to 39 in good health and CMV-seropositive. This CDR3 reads CATSPGHRGGEQFF. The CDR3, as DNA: TGTGCCACCAGCCCGGGGCATAGGGGAGGCGAGCAGTTCTTC.